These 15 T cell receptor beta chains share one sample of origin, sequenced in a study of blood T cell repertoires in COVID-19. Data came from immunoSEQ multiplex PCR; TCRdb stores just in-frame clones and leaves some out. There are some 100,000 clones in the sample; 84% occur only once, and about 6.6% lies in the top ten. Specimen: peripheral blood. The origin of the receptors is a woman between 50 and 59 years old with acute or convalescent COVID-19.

This chain's CDR3 is CASSEPLGTENTEAFF. CDR3 bases: TGTGCCAGCAGTGAACCCCTTGGGACAGAAAACACTGAAGCTTTCTTT. The chain employs TRBV6-1 and TRBJ1-1, with 7 nucleotides matching TRBD1. CDR3 length equals 16 residues. Germline loops: CDR1 MNHNS, CDR2 SASEGT. The junction had 8 bases not matched to a gene; V was cut back by 2 bases and J by 2 bases.

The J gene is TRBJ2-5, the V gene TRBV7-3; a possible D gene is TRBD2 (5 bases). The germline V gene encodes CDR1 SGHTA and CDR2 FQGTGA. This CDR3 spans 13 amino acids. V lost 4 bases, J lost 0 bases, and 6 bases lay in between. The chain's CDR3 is CASSSDYQETQYF. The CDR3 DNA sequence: TGTGCCAGCAGCTCGGACTACCAAGAGACCCAGTACTTC.

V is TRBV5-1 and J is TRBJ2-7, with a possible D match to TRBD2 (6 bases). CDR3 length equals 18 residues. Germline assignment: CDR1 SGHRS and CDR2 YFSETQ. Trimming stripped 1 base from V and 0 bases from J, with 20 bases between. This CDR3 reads CASSLNAAGGANSYEQYF. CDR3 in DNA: TGCGCCAGCAGCTTGAATGCTGCTGGAGGGGCAAACTCCTACGAGCAGTACTTC. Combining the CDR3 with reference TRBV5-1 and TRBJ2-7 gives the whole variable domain KAGVTQTPRYLIKTRGQQVTLSCSPISGHRSVSWYQQTPGQGLQFLFEYFSETQRNKGNFPGRFSGRQFSNSRSEMNVSTLELGDSALYLCASSLNAAGGANSYEQYFGPGTRLTVT.

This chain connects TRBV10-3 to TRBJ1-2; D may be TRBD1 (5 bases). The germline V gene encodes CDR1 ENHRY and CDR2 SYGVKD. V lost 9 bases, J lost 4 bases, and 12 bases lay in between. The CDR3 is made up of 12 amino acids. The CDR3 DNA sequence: TGTGCCATGGGGGGAACGGGCTATGGCTACACCTTC. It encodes CAMGGTGYGYTF.

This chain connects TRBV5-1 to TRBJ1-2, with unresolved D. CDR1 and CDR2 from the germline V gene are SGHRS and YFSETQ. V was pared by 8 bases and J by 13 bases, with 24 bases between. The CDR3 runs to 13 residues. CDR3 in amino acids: CASRQRGQLEFTF. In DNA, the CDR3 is TGCGCCAGTCGTCAACGCGGGCAGCTCGAGTTCACCTTC.

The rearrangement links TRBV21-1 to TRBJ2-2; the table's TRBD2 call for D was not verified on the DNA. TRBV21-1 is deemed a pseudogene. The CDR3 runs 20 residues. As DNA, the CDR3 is TGTGCCAGCAGCAAAATAGGAGTGGACTACTCATTACCGAACACCGGGGAGCTGTTTTTT. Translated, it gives CASSKIGVDYSLPNTGELFF.

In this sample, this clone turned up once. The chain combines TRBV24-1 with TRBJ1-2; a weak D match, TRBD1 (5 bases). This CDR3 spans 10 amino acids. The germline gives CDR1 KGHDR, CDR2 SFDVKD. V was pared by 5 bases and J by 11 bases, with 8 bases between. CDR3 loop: CATSVGGYTF. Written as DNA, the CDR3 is TGTGCCACCAGTGTGGGGGGGTACACCTTC.

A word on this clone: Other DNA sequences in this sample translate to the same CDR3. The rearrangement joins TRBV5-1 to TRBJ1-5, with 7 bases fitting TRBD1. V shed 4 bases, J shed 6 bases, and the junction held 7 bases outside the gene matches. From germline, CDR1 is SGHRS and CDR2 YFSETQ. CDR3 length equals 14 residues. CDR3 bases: TGCGCCAGCAGCCTTGGACAGGTTGGTCAGCCCCAGCATTTT. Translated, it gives CASSLGQVGQPQHF.

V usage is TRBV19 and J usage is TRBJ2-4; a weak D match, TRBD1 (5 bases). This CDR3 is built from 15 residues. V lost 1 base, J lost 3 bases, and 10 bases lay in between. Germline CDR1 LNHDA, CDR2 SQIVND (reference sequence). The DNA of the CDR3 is TGTGCCAGTAGTATAGGGGGCGCCGACAAAAACATTCAGTACTTC. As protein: CASSIGGADKNIQYF.

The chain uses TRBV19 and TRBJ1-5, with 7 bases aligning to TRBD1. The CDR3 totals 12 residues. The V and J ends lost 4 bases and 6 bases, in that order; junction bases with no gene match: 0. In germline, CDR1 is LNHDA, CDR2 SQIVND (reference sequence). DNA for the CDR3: TGTGCCAGTAGTAGACAGGGTCAGCCCCAGCATTTT. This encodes CASSRQGQPQHF.

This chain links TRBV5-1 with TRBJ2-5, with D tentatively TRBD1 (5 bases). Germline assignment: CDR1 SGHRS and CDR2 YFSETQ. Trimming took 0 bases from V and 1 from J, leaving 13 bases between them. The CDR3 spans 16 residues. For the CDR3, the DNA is TGCGCCAGCAGCTTGGTTAGTGGGGCCTCCCAAGAGACCCAGTACTTC. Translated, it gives CASSLVSGASQETQYF.

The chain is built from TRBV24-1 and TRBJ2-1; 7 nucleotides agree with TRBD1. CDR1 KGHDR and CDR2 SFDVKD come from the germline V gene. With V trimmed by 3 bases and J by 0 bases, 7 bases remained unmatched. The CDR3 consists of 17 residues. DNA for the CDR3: TGTGCCACCAGTGATCCCGACAGGGACCGCTCCTACAATGAGCAGTTCTTC. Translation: CATSDPDRDRSYNEQFF.

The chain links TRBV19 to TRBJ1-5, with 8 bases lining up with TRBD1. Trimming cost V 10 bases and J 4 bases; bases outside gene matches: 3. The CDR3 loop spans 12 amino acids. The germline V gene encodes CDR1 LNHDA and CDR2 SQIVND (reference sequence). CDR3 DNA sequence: TGTGCCACCAGGACAGGGAATCAGCCCCAGCATTTT. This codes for CATRTGNQPQHF.

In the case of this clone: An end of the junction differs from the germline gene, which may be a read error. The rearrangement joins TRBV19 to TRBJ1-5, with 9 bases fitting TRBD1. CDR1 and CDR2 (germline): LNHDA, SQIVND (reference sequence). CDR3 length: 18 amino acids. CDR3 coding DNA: TGTGCCAGTAGTTACGTCCCGGGACAGGGTTTAGGCAATCAGTCCCAGCATTTT. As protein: CASSYVPGQGLGNQSQHF. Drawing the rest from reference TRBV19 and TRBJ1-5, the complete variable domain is DGGITQSPKYLFRKEGQNVTLSCEQNLNHDAMYWYRQDPGQGLRLIYYSQIVNDFQKGDIAEGYSVSREKKESFPLTVTSAQKNPTAFYLCASSYVPGQGLGNQSQHFGDGTRLSIL.

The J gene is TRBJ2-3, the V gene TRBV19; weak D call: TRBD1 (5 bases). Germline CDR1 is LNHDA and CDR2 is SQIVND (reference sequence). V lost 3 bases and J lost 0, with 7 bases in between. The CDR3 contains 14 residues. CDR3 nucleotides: TGTGCCAGTAGTATCAGGGCAAGCACAGATACGCAGTATTTT. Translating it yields CASSIRASTDTQYF.